A selection of T cell receptor beta chains follows, all from one sample in a study of T cells after yellow fever vaccination. TCRdb ran MiXCR on the 5' RACE reads and lists one entry per CDR3 protein. The table lists 140,000 to 150,000 distinct CDR3 sequences, just over 6.5% of them singletons, with approximately 0.61% in the top ten. The sample in question was CD4+ T cells sorted from PBMCs, obtained 10 days after the yellow fever booster vaccination. The receptor source for this set is a man aged 25-45 years who received the YFV17D yellow fever vaccine. Each CDR3 is given without its conserved first and last residue. D genes are given only for firm matches.

CDR3aa: ASSTGTGKETQY
v_gene: TRBV5-1
d_gene: TRBD1
j_gene: TRBJ2-5

CDR3aa: SARGGGKGSYNEQF
v_gene: TRBV20-1
d_gene: .
j_gene: TRBJ2-1

CDR3aa: ARGPGHVSYNEQF
v_gene: TRBV4-2
d_gene: .
j_gene: TRBJ2-1

CDR3aa: ASSGGTSRVNNEQF
v_gene: TRBV25-1
d_gene: TRBD2
j_gene: TRBJ2-1

CDR3aa: AWVTGTSGHTGELF
v_gene: TRBV30
d_gene: .
j_gene: TRBJ2-2

CDR3aa: ASGAANQPQH
v_gene: TRBV6-5
d_gene: .
j_gene: TRBJ1-5

CDR3aa: ASTRLAANEQY
v_gene: TRBV6-1
d_gene: TRBD2
j_gene: TRBJ2-7

CDR3aa: ASSLLGGLSNEKLF
v_gene: TRBV7-2
d_gene: .
j_gene: TRBJ1-4

CDR3aa: ASRSGPNEQF
v_gene: TRBV12-3/TRBV12-4
d_gene: .
j_gene: TRBJ2-1

CDR3aa: ASSLAGIYNEQF
v_gene: TRBV6-5
d_gene: TRBD2
j_gene: TRBJ2-1

CDR3aa: ASSKDPGVQETQY
v_gene: TRBV5-1
d_gene: .
j_gene: TRBJ2-5

CDR3aa: ASSERNEETQY
v_gene: TRBV25-1
d_gene: .
j_gene: TRBJ2-5

CDR3aa: ASSSPGGTSGQQY
v_gene: TRBV7-3
d_gene: TRBD2
j_gene: TRBJ2-3

CDR3aa: ASSLPVTGRPYEQY
v_gene: TRBV5-4
d_gene: .
j_gene: TRBJ2-7

CDR3aa: ASSRDNEQF
v_gene: TRBV12-3/TRBV12-4
d_gene: .
j_gene: TRBJ2-1

CDR3aa: ASSYSISSGGSSYEQY
v_gene: TRBV6-5
d_gene: TRBD2
j_gene: TRBJ2-7

CDR3aa: ASRGGVTEAF
v_gene: TRBV5-6
d_gene: TRBD1
j_gene: TRBJ1-1